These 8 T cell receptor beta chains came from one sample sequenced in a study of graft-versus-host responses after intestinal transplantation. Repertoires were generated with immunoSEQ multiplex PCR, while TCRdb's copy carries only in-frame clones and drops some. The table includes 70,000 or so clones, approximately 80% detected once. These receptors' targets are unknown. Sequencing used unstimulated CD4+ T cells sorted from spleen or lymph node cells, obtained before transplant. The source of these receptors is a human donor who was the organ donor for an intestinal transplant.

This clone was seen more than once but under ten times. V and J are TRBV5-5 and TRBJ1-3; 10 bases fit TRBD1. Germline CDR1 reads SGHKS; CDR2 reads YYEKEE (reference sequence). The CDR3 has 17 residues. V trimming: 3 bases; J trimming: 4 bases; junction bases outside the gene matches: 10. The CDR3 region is CASSSSRDRGSGNTIYF. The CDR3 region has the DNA TGTGCCAGCAGCTCGTCCCGGGACAGGGGTTCGGGAAACACCATATATTTT.

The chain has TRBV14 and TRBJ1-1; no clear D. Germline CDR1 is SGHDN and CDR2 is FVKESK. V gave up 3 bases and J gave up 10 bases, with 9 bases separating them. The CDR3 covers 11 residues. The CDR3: CASSHARLAFF. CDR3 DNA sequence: TGTGCCAGCAGCCATGCCAGGTTAGCTTTCTTT.

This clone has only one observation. The CDR3: CASSQDRSYGYTF. Here the CDR3 DNA reads TGTGCCAGCAGCCAGGACAGGTCCTATGGCTACACCTTC. This chain uses TRBV7-3 with TRBJ1-2, with 7 bases that match TRBD1. The V gene's germline CDR1 is SGHTA and CDR2 FQGTGA. This CDR3 comprises 13 residues. The V and J ends lost 5 bases and 4 bases, in that order; junction bases with no gene match: 4.

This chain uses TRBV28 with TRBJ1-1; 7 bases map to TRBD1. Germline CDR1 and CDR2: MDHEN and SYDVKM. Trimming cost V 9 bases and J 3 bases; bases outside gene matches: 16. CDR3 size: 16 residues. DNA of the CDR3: TGTGCCAGTCTGAACAGGGGTACGGGGGGGTACACTGAAGCTTTCTTT. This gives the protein CASLNRGTGGYTEAFF.

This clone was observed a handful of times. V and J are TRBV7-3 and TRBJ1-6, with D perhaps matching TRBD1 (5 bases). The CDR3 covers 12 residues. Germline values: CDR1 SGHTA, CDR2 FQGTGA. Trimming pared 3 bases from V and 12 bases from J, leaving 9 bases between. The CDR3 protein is CASSLGEGPLHF. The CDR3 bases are TGTGCCAGCAGCTTGGGGGAGGGACCCCTCCACTTT.

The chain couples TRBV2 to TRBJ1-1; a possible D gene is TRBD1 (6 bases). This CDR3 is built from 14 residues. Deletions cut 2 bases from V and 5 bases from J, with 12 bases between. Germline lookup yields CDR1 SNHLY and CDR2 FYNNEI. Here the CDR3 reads CASSERRGGTEAFF. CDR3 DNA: TGTGCCAGCAGTGAAAGACGAGGGGGAACTGAAGCTTTCTTT. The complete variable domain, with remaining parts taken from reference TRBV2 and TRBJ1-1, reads EPEVTQTPSHQVTQMGQEVILRCVPISNHLYFYWYRQILGQKVEFLVSFYNNEISEKSEIFDDQFSVERPDGSNFTLKIRSTKLEDSAMYFCASSERRGGTEAFFGQGTRLTVV.

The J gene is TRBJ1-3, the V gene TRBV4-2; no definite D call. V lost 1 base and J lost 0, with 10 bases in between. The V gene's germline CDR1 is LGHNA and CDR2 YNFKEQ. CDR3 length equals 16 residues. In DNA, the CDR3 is TGTGCCAGCAGCCAAGCGCTGGGGAGCTCTGGAAACACCATATATTTT. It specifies CASSQALGSSGNTIYF.

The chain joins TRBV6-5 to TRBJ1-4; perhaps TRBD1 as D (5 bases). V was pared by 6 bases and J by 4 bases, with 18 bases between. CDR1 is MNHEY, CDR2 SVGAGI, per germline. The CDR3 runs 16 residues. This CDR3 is CASSYGAEADNEKLFF. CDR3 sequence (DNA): TGTGCCAGCAGCTACGGGGCAGAAGCAGATAATGAAAAACTGTTTTTT.